This T cell receptor beta chain derives from a study of CD8+ T cells in alopecia areata (dated by TCRdb to between 2018 and 2020). For the study in its entirety: The study used high-throughput TCRbeta sequencing to examine T cell clonal expansion in alopecia areata, in both the C3H/HeJ mouse model and human patients. Human TCRbeta sequencing covered scalp tissue and sorted CD4+ and CD8+ peripheral blood T cells from patchy and totalis/universalis alopecia areata patients and healthy controls. Clonality in the scalp was compared among normal scalp (n=4), patchy alopecia areata scalp (n=8), and alopecia totalis/universalis scalp (n=8). RNA came from the PAXgene miRNA kit for fixed scalp, the miRNeasy kit for PBMCs, and the RNeasy kit for mouse skin. TCRbeta CDR3 regions were amplified by immunoSEQ multiplex PCR with 35 Vbeta forward and 13 Jbeta reverse primers.

Note on this clone: It lacks a known antigen. No base qualities exist here, and no much larger clone lies one base off it.

From alopecia areata patients, peripheral blood was collected along with lesional scalp punch biopsies. PBMCs were isolated by density centrifugation and stained for CD3, CD4 and CD8, after which CD4+ and CD8+ T cells were sorted on a FACSAria. Untreated alopecia areata patients were recruited as part of a multicenter biomarker study. In roughly 5 patients from the biomarker study, the blood CD8+ T cells went through an additional sort into NKG2D-low and NKG2D-high fractions. The library was prepared using the immunoSEQ multiplex PCR assay. RNA was extracted from all samples and reverse transcribed into cDNA, which served as template for TCR sequencing. SuperScript III was used to make first-strand cDNA, primed with a 2:1 mix of oligo-dT and random hexamers. A synthetic immune receptor repertoire was used to assess amplification bias, and residual bias was removed computationally. On the study's bioinformatics: Raw reads were preprocessed for error removal, and CDR3 was defined according to IMGT conventions as running from the conserved cysteine to phenylalanine. Clonality was computed by normalizing Shannon entropy by log2 of the number of productive unique TCRs and subtracting the result from 1. Scalp TCRbeta sequences were cross-referenced with sorted blood CD4 and CD8 repertoires so that the CD4 or CD8 identity of scalp clones could be inferred. TCRdb's version of the immuneACCESS table is confined to in-frame rearrangements and falls short of the full clone set. An unresolved V gene accounts for under half of the shortfall where checked; the remainder is of unknown origin. The V and J calls and clone size come from that table; D and trimming were worked out from the DNA. This sample lists 130,000 or so clones; roughly 50% were detected once. About 10% of the sample belongs to the ten largest clones.

What the study reported, not specific to this receptor: Lesional scalp, especially in alopecia totalis/universalis, showed higher clonality and more expanded CD8+ clones than normal scalp, suggesting antigenic drive. Compared with mice, TCR sequences shared between patients were less clear, possibly partly because of HLA diversity across the patient population. Unlike mouse skin, which is dominated by gammadelta T cells, normal human skin has resident alphabeta T cells that are also sequenced, and this complicates analysis of the scalp TCR repertoire.

The source is a human donor with alopecia areata. Sequenced: NKG2D-low CD8+ T cells sorted from blood. The cell subset or site label, read with the paper, signifies: sorted CD8+ NKG2D-low blood T cells.

The nucleotides are TGTGCAGCGGAGGACAATGAGCAGTTCTTC. Its translation reads: CAAEDNEQFF. The sequence joins TRBV7-9 to TRBJ2-1; TRBD2 is a weak D gene call, 5 bases matching. CDR1 and CDR2 (SEHNR, FQNEAQ) derive from the germline V gene (reference sequence). The CDR3 measures 10 amino acids from cysteine to phenylalanine. Solely the CDR3 DNA is kept, with 30 bases framed from the first base.